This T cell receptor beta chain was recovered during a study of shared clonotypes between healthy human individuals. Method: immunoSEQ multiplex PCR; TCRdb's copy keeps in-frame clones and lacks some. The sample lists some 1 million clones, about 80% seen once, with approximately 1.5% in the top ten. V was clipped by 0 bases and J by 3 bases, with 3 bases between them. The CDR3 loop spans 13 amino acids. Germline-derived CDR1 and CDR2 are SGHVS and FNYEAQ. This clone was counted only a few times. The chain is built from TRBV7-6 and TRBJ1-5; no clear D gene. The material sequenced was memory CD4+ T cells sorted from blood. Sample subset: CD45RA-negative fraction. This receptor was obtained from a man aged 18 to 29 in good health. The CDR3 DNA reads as TGTGCCAGCAGCTTAGCGATCAATCAGCCCCAGCATTTT. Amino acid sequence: CASSLAINQPQHF.